The 27 T cell receptor beta chains in this list originate from one sample, sequenced in a study of shared clonotypes between healthy human individuals. Method: immunoSEQ multiplex PCR; TCRdb's copy keeps in-frame clones and lacks some. The sample lists about 1 million clones; roughly 70% were seen once. The sequencing sample was made of memory CD4+ T cells sorted from blood. Documented subset: CD45RA-negative fraction. Every receptor here comes from a man younger than 35 in good health.

On this clone itself: The sample carries other DNA sequences with the same CDR3. The gene calls are TRBV5-6 and TRBJ2-7; D gene ambiguous. The CDR3 length is 11 residues. The V gene lost 3 bases and the J gene lost 4 bases, with 5 bases spanning the gap. In germline, CDR1 is SGHDT, CDR2 YYEEEE. In nucleotides, the CDR3 is TGTGCCAGCAGCTCGAAATACGAGCAGTACTTC. Protein: CASSSKYEQYF.

This chain links TRBV10-2 with TRBJ2-5; TRBD1 matches 8 bases. Germline loops: CDR1 WSHSY, CDR2 SAAADI. V gave up 8 bases and J gave up 6 bases; unmatched junction bases: 11. The CDR3 has 14 amino acids. The CDR3 DNA sequence: TGCGCCAGCCGTACCGGCGGACAGGGTCAGACCCAGTACTTC. Protein sequence: CASRTGGQGQTQYF.

There are a few counts of this clone. This chain joins TRBV10-3 and TRBJ2-7; the match to TRBD2 covers 9 bases. The CDR3 length is 15 residues. The germline V gene has CDR1 ENHRY and CDR2 SYGVKD. J was trimmed by 5 bases and V by 3 bases; bases with no gene match: 8. The CDR3 protein is CAISEGLAITHEQYF. In DNA, the CDR3 is TGTGCCATCAGTGAAGGACTAGCGATAACCCACGAGCAGTACTTC.

Note on this clone: This sample includes further DNA sequences coding for the same CDR3. The J gene is TRBJ1-5, the V gene TRBV18, with no clear D. There are 14 residues in the CDR3. With 1 base removed from V and 1 base from J, the gap between germline ends came to 5 bases. The germline V gene encodes CDR1 KGHSH and CDR2 LQKENI. The CDR3 loop reads CASSPQNSNQPQHF. In DNA form, the CDR3 reads TGTGCCAGCTCACCACAGAACAGCAATCAGCCCCAGCATTTT.

On this clone: This may arise from a read error, as a much more abundant clone is one base away. The CDR3 nucleotides read TGTGCCAGCAGCTTATCTCTTGCGGGGGCGATGAGATACGCCGGGGAGCTGTTTTTT. This gives the protein CASSLSLAGAMRYAGELFF. The chain uses TRBV11-2 and TRBJ2-2; D perhaps matches TRBD2 (7 bases). Germline V CDR1 and CDR2: SGHAT, FQNNGV. Trimming removed 2 bases from V and 6 bases from J, with 25 bases in between. This CDR3 comprises 19 residues. Drawing the rest from reference TRBV11-2 and TRBJ2-2, the complete variable domain is EAGVAQSPRYKIIEKRQSVAFWCNPISGHATLYWYQQILGQGPKLLIQFQNNGVVDDSQLPKDRFSAERLKGVDSTLKIQPAKLEDSAVYLCASSLSLAGAMRYAGELFFGEGSRLTVL.

This clone has a single count. The chain has TRBV25-1 and TRBJ2-5; the match to TRBD1 covers 9 bases. V shed 4 bases, J shed 0 bases, and the junction held 9 bases outside the gene matches. Germline loops: CDR1 MGHDK, CDR2 SYGVNS. The CDR3 is 17 residues long. The DNA of the CDR3 is TGTGCCAGCAGTGGAGCCACCGGGACAGGGTACCAAGAGACCCAGTACTTC. Its protein product is CASSGATGTGYQETQYF.

The chain is built from TRBV6-5 and TRBJ1-2; D unclear. Trimming removed 2 bases from V and 5 bases from J, with 6 bases in between. The CDR3 length is 12 residues. The germline V gene encodes CDR1 MNHEY and CDR2 SVGAGI. The CDR3 region is CASSYPTYGYTF. The CDR3 nucleotides read TGTGCCAGCAGTTACCCAACGTATGGCTACACCTTC.

This clone has only one observation. The J gene is TRBJ1-6, the V gene TRBV6-6, with TRBD1 matching 9 bases. V lost 7 bases to trimming and J lost 10 bases; unmatched junction nucleotides: 11. The CDR3 runs to 15 residues. CDR1 and CDR2 (germline): MNHNY, SVGAGI (reference sequence). The CDR3 loop is CASKSRTGEWSPLHF. The CDR3 DNA sequence: TGTGCCAGCAAAAGCCGGACAGGGGAGTGGTCACCCCTCCACTTT.

V is TRBV10-3 and J is TRBJ1-1; tentatively, D is TRBD1 (5 bases). The V gene lost 4 bases and the J gene lost 3 bases, with 18 bases spanning the gap. CDR1 is ENHRY, CDR2 SYGVKD, per germline. The CDR3 runs 16 residues. The CDR3 reads CAISGMGGGKDTEAFF. CDR3 bases: TGTGCCATCAGTGGAATGGGGGGTGGCAAGGACACTGAAGCTTTCTTT.

The chain links TRBV7-2 to TRBJ2-7; tentatively, D is TRBD2 (5 bases). The CDR3 consists of 16 residues. CDR1 and CDR2 from the germline V gene are SGHTA and FQGNSA. V shed 1 base and J shed 4 bases, with 17 bases lying between them. CDR3 in DNA: TGTGCCAGCAGCTTAGGTAGCCCCGGGGAAGGTTACGAGCAGTACTTC. Translation: CASSLGSPGEGYEQYF.

The V and J genes are TRBV18 and TRBJ1-3; 7 positions agree with TRBD1. V lost 1 base, J lost 0 bases, and 3 bases stayed unmatched. The CDR3 is 16 amino acids. CDR1 is KGHSH and CDR2 is LQKENI in the germline V gene. The CDR3 sequence: CASSPLGQSSGNTIYF. In DNA form, the CDR3 reads TGTGCCAGCTCACCACTGGGACAGAGCTCTGGAAACACCATATATTTT.

This clone has only one observation. This chain connects TRBV28 to TRBJ2-7; D remains unclear. CDR1 MDHEN and CDR2 SYDVKM come from the germline V gene. The CDR3 runs to 11 residues. V lost 8 bases and J lost 0, with 5 bases in between. Here the CDR3 reads CASLNSYEQYF. The CDR3 DNA sequence: TGTGCCAGCCTAAACTCCTACGAGCAGTACTTC.

This sequence joins TRBV5-1 and TRBJ2-2; D perhaps matches TRBD1 (6 bases). Trimming removed 0 bases from V and 1 base from J, with 13 bases in between. Looked up from germline, CDR1 is SGHRS and CDR2 is YFSETQ. The CDR3 loop spans 17 amino acids. CDR3 loop: CASSLGGRGVNTGELFF. Written as DNA, the CDR3 is TGCGCCAGCAGCTTGGGAGGCAGGGGCGTGAACACCGGGGAGCTGTTTTTT.

Comments on this clone: Other DNA sequences in the sample encode the same CDR3. The chain is built from TRBV7-6 and TRBJ1-4; a weak D match, TRBD1 (6 bases). Trimming left V 1 base short and J 3 bases short, with 9 bases between. Germline CDR1 and CDR2: SGHVS and FNYEAQ. The CDR3 extends over 15 amino acids. The CDR3 coding sequence is TGTGCCAGCAGCTTAGGAACAGGGCCTAATGAAAAACTGTTTTTT. It yields the protein CASSLGTGPNEKLFF.

The J gene is TRBJ1-2, the V gene TRBV11-2, with 7 bases identical to TRBD1. Germline-derived CDR1 and CDR2 are SGHAT and FQNNGV. There are 16 residues in the CDR3. After removal of 1 base from V and 7 bases from J, the junction contained 12 bases not matched to a gene. Here the CDR3 DNA reads TGTGCCAGCAGCTTAGGGGCTGGACAGGAGGAAAGTGGCTACACCTTC. It is translated as CASSLGAGQEESGYTF.

The chain uses TRBV5-1 and TRBJ2-3; 13 bases line up with TRBD2. Germline CDR1 is SGHRS and CDR2 is YFSETQ. With V trimmed by 4 bases and J by 4 bases, 3 bases remained unmatched. The CDR3 runs 15 residues. Written as DNA, the CDR3 is TGCGCCAGCAGCCACACTAGCGGGAGGGCAGATACGCAGTATTTT. Amino acid sequence: CASSHTSGRADTQYF.

The V and J genes are TRBV7-9 and TRBJ2-7; D not certain. The CDR3 runs to 13 residues. V was pared by 6 bases and J by 7 bases, with 16 bases between. From germline, CDR1 is SEHNR and CDR2 FQNEAQ (reference sequence). The CDR3 loop is CASSSTLMVEQYF. The CDR3 DNA sequence: TGTGCCAGCAGTTCGACTTTAATGGTAGAGCAGTACTTC.

This clone was seen a handful of times. The chain employs TRBV7-8 and TRBJ1-6; no reliable D call. Germline CDR1 is SGHVS and CDR2 is FQNEAQ. CDR3 size: 15 residues. V lost 5 bases, J lost 7 bases, and 15 bases lay in between. CDR3 nucleotide sequence: TGTGCCAGCAGCCTCCGACACGGAGTCAATTCACCCCTCCACTTT. It encodes CASSLRHGVNSPLHF.

This chain connects TRBV5-1 to TRBJ2-1; D gene uncertain. Looked up from germline, CDR1 is SGHRS and CDR2 is YFSETQ. The V gene lost 7 bases and the J gene lost 10 bases, with 21 bases spanning the gap. The CDR3 has 14 amino acids. CDR3 coding DNA: TGCGCCAGCGGAATGGCAGGCGGTCTGGGGGAGCAGTTCTTC. Its protein product is CASGMAGGLGEQFF.

V and J are TRBV6-1 and TRBJ2-7; D is uncertain. The CDR3 sequence is 16 residues long. Deletions cut 3 bases from V and 2 bases from J, with 17 bases between. CDR1 is MNHNS and CDR2 is SASEGT in the germline V gene. This chain's CDR3 is CASSEGSNKKPYEQYF. The CDR3 bases are TGTGCCAGCAGTGAGGGATCTAACAAGAAACCCTACGAGCAGTACTTC.

The chain uses TRBV2 and TRBJ2-5; D is unresolved. Germline-derived CDR1 and CDR2 are SNHLY and FYNNEI. The CDR3 runs 12 residues. The germline V and J ends were trimmed by 6 bases and 7 bases, with 12 bases remaining between them. The CDR3 reads CASSPGPGTQYF. The CDR3 DNA reads as TGTGCCAGCAGCCCCGGCCCGGGGACCCAGTACTTC.

This chain joins TRBV9 and TRBJ2-7; tentatively, D is TRBD2 (5 bases). Per the germline V gene, CDR1 is SGDLS and CDR2 is YYNGEE. The CDR3 length is 14 residues. Between the trimmed V and J ends, which lost 4 bases and 1 base, there was a span of 12 bases. CDR3 nucleotides: TGTGCCAGCAGCCCGCGACTACAATCCTACGAGCAGTACTTC. Translated, it gives CASSPRLQSYEQYF.

The chain joins TRBV23-1 to TRBJ1-1; possibly TRBD1 for D (6 bases). TRBV23-1 is sorted into the ORF group, with uncertain function. V gave up 6 bases and J gave up 6 bases, with 20 bases separating them. The CDR3 sequence is 15 residues long. DNA of the CDR3: TGCGCCAGCAGCCTCTACTCGACAGGCACCCCTGAAGCTTTCTTT. Its protein is CASSLYSTGTPEAFF.

This clone has a single count. The chain links TRBV11-2 to TRBJ1-4, with no clear D. V was trimmed by 1 base and J by 10 bases, leaving 13 bases between them. Germline lookup yields CDR1 SGHAT and CDR2 FQNNGV. The CDR3 sequence is 14 residues long. In DNA, the CDR3 is TGTGCCAGCAGCTTAGGGCACCTGGTGGGAAAACTGTTTTTT. It codes for CASSLGHLVGKLFF.

This chain links TRBV7-8 with TRBJ1-3; D remains unclear. The CDR3 extends over 16 amino acids. Trimming left V 1 base short and J 4 bases short, with 14 bases between. Germline CDR1 reads SGHVS; CDR2 reads FQNEAQ. The CDR3: CASSLVNPAKGNTIYF. For the CDR3, the DNA is TGTGCCAGCAGCTTAGTGAATCCTGCGAAAGGAAACACCATATATTTT.

The chain couples TRBV7-3 to TRBJ2-3; D gene unclear. The V end lost 4 bases, the J end lost 7 bases, and 12 bases lay between the germline ends. Per germline, CDR1 SGHTA and CDR2 FQGTGA. The CDR3 has 13 residues. The CDR3 DNA reads TGTGCCAGCAGCTATATGGCGGAGAATACGCAGTATTTT. The encoded protein is CASSYMAENTQYF.

Of note for this clone: Because the CDR3 is missing its conserved closing phenylalanine or tryptophan, this is likely a read error. No DNA is shown, since the ends of the CDR3 on it are uncertain; the CDR3 is the one TCRdb lists. The chain combines TRBV5-5 with TRBJ1-3. With termini counted, the CDR3 has 9 amino acids. Germline values: CDR1 SGHKS, CDR2 YYEKEE (reference sequence). Here the CDR3 reads CASTPGSRG.